The 5 T cell receptor beta chains in this list originate from one sample, sequenced in a study of cytomegalovirus exposure and HLA in healthy donors. The PCR ran on 60 Vbeta and 13 Jbeta primers. The repertoire was sequenced with immunoSEQ multiplex PCR; TCRdb's copy has only in-frame clones and lacks some. The table includes 200,000 to 300,000 clones, roughly 82% detected once. Material: PBMCs. All receptors come from a woman aged 35 to 49 in good health and CMV-seropositive.

The CDR3 here is CASSLTGNTIYF. The CDR3, as DNA: TGTGCCAGCAGCCTAACTGGAAACACCATATATTTT. This rearrangement joins TRBV7-9 to TRBJ1-3, with D hard to call. The CDR3 is 12 amino acids. Germline-derived CDR1 and CDR2 are SEHNR and FQNEAQ (reference sequence). Trimming shortened V by 5 bases and J by 2 bases, and 4 bases separated the two germline ends.

This chain links TRBV4-1 with TRBJ1-4; 7 positions agree with TRBD1. The V and J ends lost 2 bases and 0 bases, in that order; junction bases with no gene match: 12. Germline lookup yields CDR1 MGHRA and CDR2 YSYEKL. This CDR3 has 19 amino acids. CDR3 coding DNA: TGCGCCAGCAGCCAACCCGACAGGGACATACACGCAACTAATGAAAAACTGTTTTTT. Residues: CASSQPDRDIHATNEKLFF.

The chain uses TRBV11-2 and TRBJ1-3, with D tentatively TRBD1 (6 bases). In germline, CDR1 is SGHAT, CDR2 FQNNGV. The length of the CDR3 is 14 residues. The V end lost 5 bases, the J end lost 5 bases, and 13 bases lay between the germline ends. The CDR3 nucleotides are TGTGCCAGCAGCCCATCACAGGGCAGAAACACCATATATTTT. It yields the protein CASSPSQGRNTIYF.

About this clone: The junction departs from germline at one end; a sequencing error may be responsible. V is TRBV7-9 and J is TRBJ1-1; tentative D call: TRBD1 (5 bases). CDR1 and CDR2 (germline): SEHNR, FQNEAQ (reference sequence). The CDR3 contains 15 residues. For the CDR3, the DNA is TGTTCCAGCAGCTTAGGCTGGGGGGAGGGCACTGAAGCTTTCTTT. Translation gives CSSSLGWGEGTEAFF.

This sequence joins TRBV6-6 and TRBJ1-2; 8 bases map to TRBD1. Unmatched junction bases numbered 5, after V lost 2 bases and J lost 3 bases. This CDR3 spans 15 amino acids. Germline CDR1 reads MNHNY; CDR2 reads SVGAGI (reference sequence). CDR3 amino acids: CASSYGQGGYYGYTF. As DNA, the CDR3 is TGTGCCAGCAGTTACGGACAGGGTGGTTACTATGGCTACACCTTC.